This T cell receptor beta chain was documented in a study of human T cells and chemical hapten exposure. As for the study in general: Patch tests applied 0.01% DPC to the upper back, read at 6 days.

Study-wide results and limits: Following DPC sensitization, TCRs present above 1 in 1000 frequency showed no change.

As regards this clonotype: The antigen is undetermined.

Via MiXCR, TCRdb re-called the RACE reads, giving one row per CDR3 protein. The sample records under 65,000 distinct CDR3 sequences, less than 9.5% being singletons. Time point described: patch test 1, 2 weeks after DPC sensitization. Specified treatment: therapeutic diphenylcyclopropenone sensitization with weekly scalp DPC. The total RNA was obtained from whole blood that was not fractionated. Per the germline V gene, CDR1 is WSHSY and CDR2 is SAAADI. The CDR3 runs to 17 residues. Trimming took 4 bases from V and 5 from J, leaving 20 bases between them. V is TRBV10-2 and J is TRBJ2-2; tentative D call: TRBD2 (5 bases). Here the sequenced sample was whole blood, taken in connection with sensitization to the hapten diphenylcyclopropenone (DPC). This receptor was obtained from a woman between 50 and 59 years old with alopecia areata. Some clones in this sample may be carry-over from other donors' samples. The CDR3 DNA is TGCGCCAGCAGTGGGCCCCTGGGTGGGAGTCTAACCGGGGAGCTGTTTTTT. Its protein product is CASSGPLGGSLTGELFF.